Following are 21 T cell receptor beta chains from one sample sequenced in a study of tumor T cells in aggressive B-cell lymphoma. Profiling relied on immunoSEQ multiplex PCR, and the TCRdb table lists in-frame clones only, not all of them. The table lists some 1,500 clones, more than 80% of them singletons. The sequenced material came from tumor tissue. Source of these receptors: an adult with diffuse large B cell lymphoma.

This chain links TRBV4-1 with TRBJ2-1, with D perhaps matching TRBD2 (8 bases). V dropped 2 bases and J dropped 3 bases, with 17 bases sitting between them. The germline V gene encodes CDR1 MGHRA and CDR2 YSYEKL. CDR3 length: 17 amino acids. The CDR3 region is CASSQRGSGTDYNEQFF. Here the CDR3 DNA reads TGCGCCAGCAGCCAAAGGGGTAGCGGGACAGACTACAATGAGCAGTTCTTC.

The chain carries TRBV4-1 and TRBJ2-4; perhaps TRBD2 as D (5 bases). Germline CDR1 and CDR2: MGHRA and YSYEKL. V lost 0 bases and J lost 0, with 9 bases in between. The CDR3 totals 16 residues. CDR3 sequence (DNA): TGCGCCAGCAGCCAAGATAGTGGGAGAGCCAAAAACATTCAGTACTTC. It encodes CASSQDSGRAKNIQYF.

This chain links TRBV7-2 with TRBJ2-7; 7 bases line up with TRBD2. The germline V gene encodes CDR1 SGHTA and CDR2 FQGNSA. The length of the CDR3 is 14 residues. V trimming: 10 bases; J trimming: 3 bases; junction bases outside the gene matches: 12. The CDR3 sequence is CANKWAGARYEQYF. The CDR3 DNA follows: TGTGCCAACAAGTGGGCGGGAGCCCGCTACGAGCAGTACTTC.

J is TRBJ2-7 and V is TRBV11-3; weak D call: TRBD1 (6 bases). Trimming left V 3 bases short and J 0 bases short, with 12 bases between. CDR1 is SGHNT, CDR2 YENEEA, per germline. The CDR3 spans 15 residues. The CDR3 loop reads CASSFGADSSYEQYF. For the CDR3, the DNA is TGTGCCAGCAGCTTCGGGGCGGACAGCTCCTACGAGCAGTACTTC.

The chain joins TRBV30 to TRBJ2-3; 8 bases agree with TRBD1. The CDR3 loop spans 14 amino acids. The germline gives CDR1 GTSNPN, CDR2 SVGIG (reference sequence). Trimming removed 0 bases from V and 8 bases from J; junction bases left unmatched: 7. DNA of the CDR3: TGTGCCTGGAGTGTAGGAAGAACAGGGGGTACGCAGTATTTT. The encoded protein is CAWSVGRTGGTQYF.

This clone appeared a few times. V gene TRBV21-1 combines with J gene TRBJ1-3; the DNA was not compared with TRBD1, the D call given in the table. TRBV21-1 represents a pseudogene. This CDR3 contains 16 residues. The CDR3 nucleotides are TGTGCCAGCAGCACCACAGGGGAGGCGACGGGAAACACCATATATTTT. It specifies CASSTTGEATGNTIYF.

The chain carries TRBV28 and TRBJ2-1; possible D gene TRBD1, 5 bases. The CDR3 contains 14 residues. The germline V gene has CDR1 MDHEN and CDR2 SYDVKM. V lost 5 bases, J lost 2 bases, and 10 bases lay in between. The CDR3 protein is CASSGAGAYNEQFF. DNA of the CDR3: TGTGCCAGCAGTGGGGCAGGAGCCTACAATGAGCAGTTCTTC.

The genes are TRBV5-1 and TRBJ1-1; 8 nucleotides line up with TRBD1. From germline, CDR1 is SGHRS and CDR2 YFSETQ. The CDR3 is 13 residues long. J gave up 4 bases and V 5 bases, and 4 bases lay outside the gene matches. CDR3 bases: TGCGCCAGCAGTTTTACAGGGGGCACTGAAGCTTTCTTT. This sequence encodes CASSFTGGTEAFF.

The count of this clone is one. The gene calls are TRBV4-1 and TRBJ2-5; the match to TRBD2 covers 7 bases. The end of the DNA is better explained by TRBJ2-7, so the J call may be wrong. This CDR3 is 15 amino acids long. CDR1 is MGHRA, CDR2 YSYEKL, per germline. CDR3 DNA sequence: TGCGCCAGCAGCCAAAGCGTGACTAGCACCTACGAGCAGTACTTC. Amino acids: CASSQSVTSTYEQYF.

This chain's CDR3 is CASSEGTARGTDTQYF. DNA of the CDR3: TGTGCCAGCAGTGAAGGGACTGCCCGGGGCACAGATACGCAGTATTTT. The chain combines TRBV2 with TRBJ2-3, with D perhaps matching TRBD2 (5 bases). V shed 1 base and J shed 1 base, with 12 bases lying between them. The CDR3 is 16 amino acids. Per the germline V gene, CDR1 is SNHLY and CDR2 is FYNNEI.

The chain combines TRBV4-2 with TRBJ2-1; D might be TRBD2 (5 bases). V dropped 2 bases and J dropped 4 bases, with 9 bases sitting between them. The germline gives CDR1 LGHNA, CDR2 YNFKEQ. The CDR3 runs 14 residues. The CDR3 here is CASSQTSGYNEQFF. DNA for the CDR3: TGTGCCAGCAGCCAAACGAGCGGTTACAATGAGCAGTTCTTC.

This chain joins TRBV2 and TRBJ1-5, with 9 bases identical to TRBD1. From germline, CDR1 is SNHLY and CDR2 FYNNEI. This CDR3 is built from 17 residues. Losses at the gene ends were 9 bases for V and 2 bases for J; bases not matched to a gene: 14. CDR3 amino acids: CASQIGTGNLRNQPQHF. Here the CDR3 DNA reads TGTGCCAGTCAGATCGGGACAGGGAACCTGCGCAATCAGCCCCAGCATTTT.

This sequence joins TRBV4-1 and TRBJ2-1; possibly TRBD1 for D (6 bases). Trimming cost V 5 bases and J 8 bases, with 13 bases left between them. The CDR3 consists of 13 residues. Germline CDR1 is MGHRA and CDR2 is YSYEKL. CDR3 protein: CASSTGIRDEQFF. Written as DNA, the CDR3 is TGCGCCAGCAGCACAGGGATCCGGGATGAGCAGTTCTTC.

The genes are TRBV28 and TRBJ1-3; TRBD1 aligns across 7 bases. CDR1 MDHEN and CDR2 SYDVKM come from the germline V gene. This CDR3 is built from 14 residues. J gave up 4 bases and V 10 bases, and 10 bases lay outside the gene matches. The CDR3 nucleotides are TGTGCCACCTCGGGGGCCAGGGGGGGAAACACCATATATTTT. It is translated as CATSGARGGNTIYF. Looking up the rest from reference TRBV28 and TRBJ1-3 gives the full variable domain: DVKVTQSSRYLVKRTGEKVFLECVQDMDHENMFWYRQDPGLGLRLIYFSYDVKMKEKGDIPEGYSVSREKKERFSLILESASTNQTSMYLCATSGARGGNTIYFGEGSWLTVV.

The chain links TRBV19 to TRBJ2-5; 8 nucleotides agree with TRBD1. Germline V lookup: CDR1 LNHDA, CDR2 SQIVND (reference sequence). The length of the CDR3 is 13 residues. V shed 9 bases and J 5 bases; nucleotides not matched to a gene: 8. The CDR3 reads CASRQGLGETQYF. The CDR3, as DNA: TGTGCCAGCAGACAGGGGTTGGGGGAGACCCAGTACTTC.

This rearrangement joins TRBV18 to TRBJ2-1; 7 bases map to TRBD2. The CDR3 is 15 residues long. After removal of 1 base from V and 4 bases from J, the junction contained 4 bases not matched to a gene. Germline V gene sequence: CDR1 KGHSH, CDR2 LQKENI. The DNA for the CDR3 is TGTGCCAGCTCACCACTACTAGCGCCTTACAATGAGCAGTTCTTC. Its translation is CASSPLLAPYNEQFF.

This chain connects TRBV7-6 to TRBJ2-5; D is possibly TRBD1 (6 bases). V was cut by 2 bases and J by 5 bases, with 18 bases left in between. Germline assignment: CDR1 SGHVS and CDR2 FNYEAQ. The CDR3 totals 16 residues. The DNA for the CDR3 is TGTGCCAGCAGCTTAAACGTCCCCAGGGGCGGGGAGACCCAGTACTTC. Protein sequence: CASSLNVPRGGETQYF.

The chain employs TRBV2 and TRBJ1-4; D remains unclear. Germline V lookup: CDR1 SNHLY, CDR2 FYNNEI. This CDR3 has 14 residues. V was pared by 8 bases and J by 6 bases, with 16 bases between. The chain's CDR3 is CASRQRSRDEKLFF. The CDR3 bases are TGTGCCAGCCGACAACGATCGCGGGATGAAAAACTGTTTTTT.

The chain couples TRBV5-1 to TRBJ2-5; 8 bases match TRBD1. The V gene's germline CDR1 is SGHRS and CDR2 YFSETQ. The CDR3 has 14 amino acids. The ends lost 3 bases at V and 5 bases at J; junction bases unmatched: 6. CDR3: CASSSRTGPETQYF. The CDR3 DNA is TGCGCCAGCAGCTCTAGGACAGGGCCCGAGACCCAGTACTTC.

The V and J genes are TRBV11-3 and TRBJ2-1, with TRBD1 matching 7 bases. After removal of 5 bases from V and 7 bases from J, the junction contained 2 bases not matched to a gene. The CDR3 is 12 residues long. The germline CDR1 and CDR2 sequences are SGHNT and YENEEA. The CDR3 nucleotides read TGTGCCAGCAGCCAACAGGGGAATGAGCAGTTCTTC. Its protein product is CASSQQGNEQFF. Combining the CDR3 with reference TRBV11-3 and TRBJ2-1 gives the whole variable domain EAGVVQSPRYKIIEKKQPVAFWCNPISGHNTLYWYLQNLGQGPELLIRYENEEAVDDSQLPKDRFSAERLKGVDSTLKIQPAELGDSAVYLCASSQQGNEQFFGPGTRLTVL.

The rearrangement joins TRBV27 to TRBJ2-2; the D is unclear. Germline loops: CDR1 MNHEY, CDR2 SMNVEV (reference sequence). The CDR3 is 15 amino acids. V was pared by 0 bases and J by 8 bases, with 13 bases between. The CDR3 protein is CASSLSIRGNGELFF. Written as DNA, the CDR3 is TGTGCCAGCAGTTTATCGATCCGAGGTAATGGGGAGCTGTTTTTT.